The T cell receptor (beta chain) described here comes from a study of blood T cells in healthy people across ages. This clonotype was recorded once. The germline V and J ends were trimmed by 3 bases and 6 bases, with 18 bases remaining between them. CDR3 length equals 15 residues. Germline CDR1 reads MNHNS; CDR2 reads SASEGT. It was with a sample-barcoded 5' primer and a J-beta primer mix that a second PCR of roughly 7 to 12 cycles was run. The template-switch adaptor was a 5' adaptor with 12 random nucleotides. It tagged each cDNA molecule. TCRdb independently ran MiXCR on the 5' RACE reads; one entry per CDR3 protein. The sample includes 1.5 million to 2 million distinct CDR3 sequences, roughly 49% seen only once; the top ten take over 2%.

The TCR was taken from a woman aged 40 to 50 in good health. The sequenced sample was blood. This sequence joins TRBV6-1 and TRBJ2-7, with a weak D call TRBD1 (5 bases). The CDR3 reads CASSDRAHGSGEQYF. In DNA form, the CDR3 reads TGTGCCAGCAGTGACAGGGCCCACGGTTCGGGCGAGCAGTACTTC.